Listed below are T cell receptor beta chains from one sample, sequenced in a study of T cells in Graves' hyperthyroidism and ophthalmopathy. In TCRdb, the multiplex PCR reads were re-called with MiXCR into one record per CDR3 protein. The sample holds 400,000 to 600,000 distinct CDR3 sequences, 20% seen once. Sequencing was performed on blood. Receptors originate from a man in his late teens or twenties with Graves' hyperthyroidism. Each CDR3 is given with its conserved first and last residue. Each record gives: clone size, CDR3 length, V gene, J gene, D gene, CDR3 protein, CDR3 DNA. A D gene is named only where the DNA matches it firmly. A row's size may be missing; if present it is once, few, many or a size class.

few,15,TRBV14,TRBJ1-1,.,CASSQDPRVTSEAFF,TGTGCCAGCAGCCAAGATCCAAGGGTTACGAGTGAAGCTTTCTTT
many,14,TRBV28,TRBJ1-5,.,CASSLWGRDQPQHF,TGTGCCAGCAGTTTATGGGGCAGGGATCAGCCCCAGCATTTT
many,14,TRBV5-1,TRBJ1-1,TRBD1,CASSPEGRGTEAFF,TGCGCCAGCAGCCCGGAGGGCAGGGGGACTGAAGCTTTCTTT
many,16,TRBV5-1,TRBJ2-7,.,CASSRIKLPSWNEQYF,TGCGCCAGCAGCCGTATTAAACTCCCGTCGTGGAACGAGCAGTACTTC
few,16,TRBV5-5,TRBJ2-7,.,CASSWGSPTSSYEQYF,TGTGCCAGCAGCTGGGGGTCCCCTACAAGCTCCTACGAGCAGTACTTC
.,15,TRBV7-9,TRBJ2-7,TRBD2,CASSLRGGQTHEQYF,TGTGCCAGCAGCCTGCGGGGGGGCCAAACCCACGAGCAGTACTTC
many,11,TRBV3-1,TRBJ1-1,.,CASSQLAEAFF,TGTGCCAGCAGCCAATTAGCTGAAGCTTTCTTT
.,16,TRBV6-1,TRBJ2-3,.,CASSESRRRRTDTQYF,TGTGCCAGCAGTGAAAGTAGGCGACGGAGGACAGATACGCAGTATTTT
many,13,TRBV12-3/TRBV12-4,TRBJ1-2,.,CASSSRQGNGYTF,TGTGCCAGCAGTTCCCGCCAGGGCAATGGCTACACCTTC
many,14,TRBV6-1,TRBJ2-5,.,CASRAGTQQETQYF,TGTGCCAGCAGGGCTGGGACTCAGCAAGAGACCCAGTACTTC
many,13,TRBV12-3/TRBV12-4,TRBJ1-1,.,CATGGDLNTEAFF,TGTGCCACGGGCGGGGACCTGAACACTGAAGCTTTCTTT
many,15,TRBV28,TRBJ2-7,TRBD1,CASRETGRSPYEQYF,TGTGCCAGCAGAGAGACAGGGAGAAGCCCCTACGAGCAGTACTTC
.,11,TRBV29-1,TRBJ1-1,.,CSVGGSGLAFF,TGCAGCGTTGGGGGTTCGGGGCTGGCTTTCTTT
.,15,TRBV12-3/TRBV12-4,TRBJ2-7,TRBD2,CASSLTSGGSYEQYF,TGTGCCAGCAGCTTAACTAGCGGGGGTTCCTACGAGCAGTACTTC
many,13,TRBV29-1,TRBJ1-1,TRBD1,CSVLRQGMTEAFF,TGCAGCGTTTTACGACAGGGAATGACTGAAGCTTTCTTT
many,14,TRBV20-1,TRBJ2-7,TRBD1,CSAPLRGRTYEQYF,TGCAGTGCCCCCCTCAGGGGGCGGACCTACGAGCAGTACTTC
many,12,TRBV29-1,TRBJ2-5,TRBD1,CSVEDRVLTQYF,TGCAGCGTTGAGGACAGGGTATTGACCCAGTACTTC
many,14,TRBV6-1,TRBJ1-5,.,CASSIGLGNQPQHF,TGTGCCAGCAGTATCGGACTCGGCAATCAGCCCCAGCATTTT
many,14,TRBV11-1,TRBJ2-5,.,CASRLGRYQETQYF,TGTGCCAGCAGGCTAGGACGGTACCAAGAGACCCAGTACTTC
many,14,TRBV6-5,TRBJ1-1,.,CASSYSGRNTEAFF,TGTGCCAGCAGTTACTCAGGACGGAACACTGAAGCTTTCTTT
many,15,TRBV2,TRBJ2-7,.,CASGQTSPGAQGAYF,TGTGCCAGCGGACAGACTTCTCCGGGCGCTCAGGGAGCGTACTTC
.,13,TRBV7-2,TRBJ1-2,.,CASSPGRIPGYTF,TGTGCCAGCAGCCCGGGCCGAATACCCGGCTACACCTTC